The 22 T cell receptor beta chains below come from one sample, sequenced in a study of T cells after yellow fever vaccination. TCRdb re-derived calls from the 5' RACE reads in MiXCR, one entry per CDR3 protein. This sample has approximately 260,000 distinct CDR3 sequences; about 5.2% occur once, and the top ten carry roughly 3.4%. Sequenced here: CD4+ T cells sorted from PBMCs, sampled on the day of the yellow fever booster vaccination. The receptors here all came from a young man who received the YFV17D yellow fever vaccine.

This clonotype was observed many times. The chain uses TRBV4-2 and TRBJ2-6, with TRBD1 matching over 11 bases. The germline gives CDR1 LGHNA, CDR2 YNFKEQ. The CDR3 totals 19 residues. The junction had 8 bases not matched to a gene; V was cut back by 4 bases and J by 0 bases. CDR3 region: CASSPMDRGPPSGANVLTF. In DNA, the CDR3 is TGTGCCAGCAGCCCAATGGACAGGGGGCCTCCCTCTGGGGCCAACGTCCTGACTTTC.

In nucleotides, the CDR3 is TGCAGCGTTGCCACAGGGGGCTTTGCAACTAATGAAAAACTGTTTTTT. It yields the protein CSVATGGFATNEKLFF. This chain joins TRBV29-1 and TRBJ1-4, with TRBD1 matching over 9 bases. Trimming removed 4 bases from V and 0 bases from J; junction bases left unmatched: 6. The CDR3 runs 16 residues. Germline assignment: CDR1 SQVTM and CDR2 ANQGSEA. The full variable domain, rest sourced from reference TRBV29-1 and TRBJ1-4, is SAVISQKPSRDICQRGTSLTIQCQVDSQVTMMFWYRQQPGQSLTLIATANQGSEATYESGFVIDKFPISRPNLTFSTLTVSNMSPEDSSIYLCSVATGGFATNEKLFFGSGTQLSVL.

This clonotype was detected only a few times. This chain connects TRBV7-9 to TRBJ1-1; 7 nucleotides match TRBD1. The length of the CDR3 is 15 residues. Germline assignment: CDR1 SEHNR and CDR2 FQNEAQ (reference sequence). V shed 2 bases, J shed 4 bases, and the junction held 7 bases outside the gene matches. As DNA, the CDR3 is TGTGCCAGCAGCTTACAGGGGGGTTTAGGCACTGAAGCTTTCTTT. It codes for CASSLQGGLGTEAFF.

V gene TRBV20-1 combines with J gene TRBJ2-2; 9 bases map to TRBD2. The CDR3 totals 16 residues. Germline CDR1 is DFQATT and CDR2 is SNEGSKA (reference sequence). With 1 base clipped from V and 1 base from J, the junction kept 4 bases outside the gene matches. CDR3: CSARGPAGGNTGELFF. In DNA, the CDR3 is TGCAGTGCTAGAGGGCCAGCGGGGGGGAACACCGGGGAGCTGTTTTTT.

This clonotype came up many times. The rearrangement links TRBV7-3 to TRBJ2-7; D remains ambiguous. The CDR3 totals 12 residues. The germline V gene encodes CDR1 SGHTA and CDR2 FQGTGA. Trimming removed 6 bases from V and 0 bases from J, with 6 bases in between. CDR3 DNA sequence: TGTGCCAGCAGTCTCCGCTCCTACGAGCAGTACGTC. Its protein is CASSLRSYEQYV.

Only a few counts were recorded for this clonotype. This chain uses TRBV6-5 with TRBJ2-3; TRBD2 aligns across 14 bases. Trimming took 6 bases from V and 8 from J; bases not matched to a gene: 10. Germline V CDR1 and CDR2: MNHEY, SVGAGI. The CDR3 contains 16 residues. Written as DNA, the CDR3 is TGTGCCAGCAGGAGGGGACTAGCGGGGGCCCCCGGTACGCAGTATTTT. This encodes CASRRGLAGAPGTQYF.

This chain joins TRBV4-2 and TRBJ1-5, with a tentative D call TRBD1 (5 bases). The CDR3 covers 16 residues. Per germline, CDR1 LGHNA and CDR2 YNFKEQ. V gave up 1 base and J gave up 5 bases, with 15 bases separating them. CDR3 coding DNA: TGTGCCAGCAGCCAAGCAGGGCTCGGGGCGGATCAGCCCCAGCATTTT. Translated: CASSQAGLGADQPQHF.

CDR3 in amino acids: CASSYRDNYGYTF. Written as DNA, the CDR3 is TGTGCCAGCAGTTACCGAGACAACTATGGCTACACCTTC. The chain combines TRBV6-2 or TRBV6-3 with TRBJ1-2; no definite D call. This CDR3 contains 13 residues. V was shortened by 2 bases and J by 2 bases, with 6 bases between the two germline ends. CDR1 is MNHEY and CDR2 is SVGEGT in the germline V gene.

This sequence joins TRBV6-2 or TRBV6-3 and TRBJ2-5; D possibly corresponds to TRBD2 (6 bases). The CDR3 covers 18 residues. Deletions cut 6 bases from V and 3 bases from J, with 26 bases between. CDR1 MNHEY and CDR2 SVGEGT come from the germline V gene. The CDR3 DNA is TGTGCCAGCAGCTTTTCTACGAGGCCGGGACTTTCGGAAGAGACCCAGTACTTC. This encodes CASSFSTRPGLSEETQYF.

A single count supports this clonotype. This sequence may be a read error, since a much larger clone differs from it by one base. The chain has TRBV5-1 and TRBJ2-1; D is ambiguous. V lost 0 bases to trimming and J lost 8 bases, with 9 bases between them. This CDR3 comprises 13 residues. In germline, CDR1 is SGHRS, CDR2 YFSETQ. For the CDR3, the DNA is TGCGCCAGCAGCTTGGACAGCGTCGATGAGCAGTTCTTC. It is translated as CASSLDSVDEQFF.

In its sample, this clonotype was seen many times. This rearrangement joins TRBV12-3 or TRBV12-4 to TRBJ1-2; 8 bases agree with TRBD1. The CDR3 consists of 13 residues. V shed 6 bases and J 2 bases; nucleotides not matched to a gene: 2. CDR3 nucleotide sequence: TGTGCCAGCAGACGGACAGGGAACTATGGCTACACCTTC. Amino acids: CASRRTGNYGYTF.

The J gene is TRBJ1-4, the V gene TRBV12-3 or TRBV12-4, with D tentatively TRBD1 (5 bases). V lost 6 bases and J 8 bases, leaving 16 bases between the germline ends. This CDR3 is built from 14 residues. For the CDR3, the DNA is TGTGCCAGCAGCTTGAGAGAGGGACGGGAAAAACTGTTTTTT. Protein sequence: CASSLREGREKLFF.

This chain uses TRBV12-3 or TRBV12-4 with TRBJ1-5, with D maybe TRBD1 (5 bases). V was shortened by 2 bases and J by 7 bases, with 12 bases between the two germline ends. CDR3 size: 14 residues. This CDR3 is CASSLRQGPQPQHF. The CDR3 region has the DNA TGTGCCAGCAGTTTAAGGCAGGGCCCCCAGCCCCAGCATTTT.

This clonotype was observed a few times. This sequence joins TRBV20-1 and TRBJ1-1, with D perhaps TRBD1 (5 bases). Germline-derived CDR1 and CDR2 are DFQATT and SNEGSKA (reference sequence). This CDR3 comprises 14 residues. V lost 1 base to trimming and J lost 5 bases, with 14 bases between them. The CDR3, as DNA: TGCAGTGCTAGAGTCCTGGAGGGGTATACTGAAGCTTTCTTT. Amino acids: CSARVLEGYTEAFF.

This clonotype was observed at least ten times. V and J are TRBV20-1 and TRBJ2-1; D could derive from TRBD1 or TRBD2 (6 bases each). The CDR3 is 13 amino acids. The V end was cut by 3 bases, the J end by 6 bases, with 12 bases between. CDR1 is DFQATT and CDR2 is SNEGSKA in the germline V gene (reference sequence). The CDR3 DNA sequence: TGCAGTGCTAGGGGGGGCGCAATCAATGAGCAGTTCTTC. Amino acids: CSARGGAINEQFF.

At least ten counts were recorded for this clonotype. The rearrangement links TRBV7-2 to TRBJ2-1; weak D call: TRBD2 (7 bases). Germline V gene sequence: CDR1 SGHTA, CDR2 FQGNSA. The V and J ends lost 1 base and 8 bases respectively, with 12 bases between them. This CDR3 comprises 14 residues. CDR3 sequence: CASSLGRGAHEQFF. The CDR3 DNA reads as TGTGCCAGCAGCTTAGGTCGGGGGGCGCATGAGCAGTTCTTC. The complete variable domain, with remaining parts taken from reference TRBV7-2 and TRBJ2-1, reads GAGVSQSPSNKVTEKGKDVELRCDPISGHTALYWYRQSLGQGLEFLIYFQGNSAPDKSGLPSDRFSAERTGGSVSTLTIQRTQQEDSAVYLCASSLGRGAHEQFFGPGTRLTVL.

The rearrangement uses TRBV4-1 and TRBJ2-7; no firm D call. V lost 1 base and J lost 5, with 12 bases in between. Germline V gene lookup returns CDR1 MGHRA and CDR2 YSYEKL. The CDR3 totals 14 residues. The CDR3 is CASSQVTRAHEQYF. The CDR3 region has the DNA TGCGCCAGCAGCCAAGTGACTCGGGCTCACGAGCAGTACTTC.

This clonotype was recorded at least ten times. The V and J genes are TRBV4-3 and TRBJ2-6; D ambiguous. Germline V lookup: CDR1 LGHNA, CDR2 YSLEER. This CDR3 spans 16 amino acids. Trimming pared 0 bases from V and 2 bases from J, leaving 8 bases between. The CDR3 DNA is TGCGCCAGCAGCCAAGATCCGGGCCCTGGGGCCAACGTCCTGACTTTC. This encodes CASSQDPGPGANVLTF.

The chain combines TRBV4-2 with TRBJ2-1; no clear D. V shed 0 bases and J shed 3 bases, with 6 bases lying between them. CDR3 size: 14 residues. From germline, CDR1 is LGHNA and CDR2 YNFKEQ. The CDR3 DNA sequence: TGTGCCAGCAGCCAAGAGTATAACTACAATGAGCAGTTCTTC. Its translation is CASSQEYNYNEQFF.

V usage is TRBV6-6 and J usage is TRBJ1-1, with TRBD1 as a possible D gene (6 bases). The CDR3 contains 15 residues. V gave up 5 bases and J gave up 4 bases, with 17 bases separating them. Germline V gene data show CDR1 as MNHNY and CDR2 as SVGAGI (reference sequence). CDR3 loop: CASSPQQGPGTEAFF. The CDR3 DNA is TGTGCCAGCAGTCCCCAACAGGGTCCGGGCACTGAAGCTTTCTTT.

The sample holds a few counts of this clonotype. The CDR3 DNA reads as TGCGCCAGCAGCCAAGATCAAGGGAGCGCCCAGCATTTT. Its translation: CASSQDQGSAQHF. The rearrangement links TRBV4-1 to TRBJ1-5; no clear D gene. The ends were cut back, 0 bases at V and 11 bases at J, with 11 bases in the middle. Germline-derived CDR1 and CDR2 are MGHRA and YSYEKL. The CDR3 is 13 residues long.

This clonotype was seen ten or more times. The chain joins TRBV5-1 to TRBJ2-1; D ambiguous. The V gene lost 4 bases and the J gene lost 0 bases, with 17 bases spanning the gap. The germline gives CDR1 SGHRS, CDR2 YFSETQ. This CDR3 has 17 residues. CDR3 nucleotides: TGCGCCAGCAGCCCCCACGCGAATATTGGCTCCTACAATGAGCAGTTCTTC. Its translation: CASSPHANIGSYNEQFF.